The TCR beta chain described here comes from a study of metastatic and nonmetastatic thyroid tumors. Study context: Repertoires of blood and of tissue (tumor or nodule) from malignant and benign thyroid patients were compared.

Under the authors' procedure: CDR3 differences across clinicopathological groups were used to build a distant-metastasis classifier for papillary thyroid cancer. TCRdb re-analyzed the PCR reads using MiXCR. TCRdb, not the authors, supplied the V and J calls. The sample includes 30,000 to 40,000 clones, under 40% of them seen just once. The CDR3 totals 16 residues. The germline CDR1 and CDR2 sequences are SGHRS and YFSETQ. Trimming cost V 4 bases and J 3 bases, with 17 bases left between them. Regarding the study as a whole: Within blood and tumor, benign nodules reportedly had significantly lower TCR beta diversity than malignant thyroid tumors did.

All patients were treatment-naive before thyroid surgery. About this clone: Its target is unknown.

This clonotype originated in a female donor with papillary thyroid cancer or a benign thyroid nodule (not recorded which). Some clones in this sample may be carry-over from other donors' samples. V gene TRBV5-1 combines with J gene TRBJ2-1; D remains ambiguous. The sequenced sample consisted of tumor tissue. CDR3 nucleotides: TGCGCCAGCAGCCCGATGTCTAGTGTAATCTACAATGAGCAGTTCTTC. Translated: CASSPMSSVIYNEQFF.